The sequence of this TCR beta chain was determined in a study of pediatric ulcerative colitis. Background on the study: Ulcerative colitis patients had pancolitis or left-sided colitis, with confirming histology.

About this clone itself: Its antigen is as yet unknown.

Rectal tissue came from one to two pinch biopsies taken at colonoscopy. Study results and caveats: Compared with controls, ulcerative colitis showed greater blood-rectum clone sharing. Total lymphocyte DNA, not sorted subsets, was the template.

Sequenced by immunoSEQ multiplex PCR; TCRdb stores in-frame clones only, minus some. The sample lists 45,000 to 55,000 clones; roughly 79% were seen once. Trimming shortened V by 1 base and J by 1 base, and 11 bases separated the two germline ends. Germline V lookup: CDR1 SEHNR, CDR2 FQNEAQ (reference sequence). There are 17 residues in the CDR3. The clonotype comes from a girl aged 10-17 years with moderate ulcerative colitis. The sample taken for sequencing was gut tissue. This chain connects TRBV7-9 to TRBJ2-6; D unclear. CDR3 in amino acids: CASSLEVRISGANVLTF. For the CDR3, the DNA is TGTGCCAGCAGCTTAGAGGTACGGATATCTGGGGCCAACGTCCTGACTTTC.